This T cell receptor (beta chain) was observed in a study of control samples from healthy donors and cancer patients. Using immunoSEQ multiplex PCR, the repertoire was profiled, and TCRdb retains in-frame clones only, with some absent. The data contain about 80,000 clones, roughly 89% of them singletons. This CDR3 contains 12 residues. Germline assignment: CDR1 MNHEY and CDR2 SVGAGI. The V end was cut by 6 bases, the J end by 3 bases, with 6 bases between. This chain links TRBV6-5 with TRBJ1-5; no firm D call. The receptor comes from a man between 45 and 60 years old in good health. Sample: blood. CDR3 in amino acids: CASSNSNQPQHF. The CDR3 DNA sequence: TGTGCCAGCAGCAACTCCAATCAGCCCCAGCATTTT.